Following are 21 T cell receptor beta chains from one sample sequenced in a study of shared clonotypes between healthy human individuals. Data came from immunoSEQ multiplex PCR; TCRdb stores just in-frame clones and leaves some out. Of approximately 320,000 clones in the sample, roughly 87% are singletons; the top ten hold 15% to 20%. The sample comprised memory CD8+ T cells sorted from blood. Subset of the sample: CD45RO+ cells pooled with CCR7-negative TemRA cells. All receptors come from a man aged 18 to 35 in good health.

This clone was seen just once. This chain joins TRBV6-5 and TRBJ1-1; the D is unclear. Trimming took 3 bases from V and 0 from J, leaving 11 bases between them. Germline values: CDR1 MNHEY, CDR2 SVGAGI. The CDR3 contains 15 residues. CDR3 in DNA: TGTGCCAGCAGTTATTATGAGAACATGAACACTGAAGCTTTCTTT. Protein product: CASSYYENMNTEAFF.

V is TRBV10-3 and J is TRBJ2-3; D uncertain. Germline-derived CDR1 and CDR2 are ENHRY and SYGVKD. Trimming stripped 8 bases from V and 1 base from J, with 4 bases between. The CDR3 has 11 amino acids. CDR3 nucleotide sequence: TGTGCCATCTCACGCACAGATACGCAGTATTTT. This sequence encodes CAISRTDTQYF.

V gene TRBV5-4 combines with J gene TRBJ2-7; no clear D gene. CDR1 is SGHNT, CDR2 YYREEE, per germline (reference sequence). V shed 4 bases and J shed 0 bases, with 14 bases lying between them. The CDR3 is made up of 15 amino acids. CDR3 loop: CASSRGTFGSYEQYF. The CDR3, as DNA: TGTGCCAGCAGCCGCGGCACTTTTGGCTCCTACGAGCAGTACTTC.

The V gene is TRBV7-9, the J gene TRBJ1-3, with D possibly being TRBD1 (6 bases). The CDR3 loop spans 16 amino acids. V lost 3 bases and J lost 4, with 16 bases in between. Germline-derived CDR1 and CDR2 are SEHNR and FQNEAQ (reference sequence). In DNA, the CDR3 is TGTGCCAGCAGCTTGCCACAGCAGGGGAGGGGAAACACCATATATTTT. Translating gives CASSLPQQGRGNTIYF. Full variable domain (missing parts from reference TRBV7-9 and TRBJ1-3): DTGVSQNPRHKITKRGQNVTFRCDPISEHNRLYWYRQTLGQGPEFLTYFQNEAQLEKSRLLSDRFSAERPKGSFSTLEIQRTEQGDSAMYLCASSLPQQGRGNTIYFGEGSWLTVV.

This clone was found once. This chain uses TRBV7-9 with TRBJ1-1, with D tentatively TRBD1 (5 bases). V dropped 5 bases and J dropped 0 bases, with 13 bases sitting between them. CDR1 SEHNR and CDR2 FQNEAQ come from the germline V gene (reference sequence). There are 15 residues in the CDR3. The CDR3 here is CASSPSLGVNTEAFF. DNA of the CDR3: TGTGCCAGCAGCCCCTCCCTGGGGGTGAACACTGAAGCTTTCTTT.

This clone has only one observation. The V call is TRBV5-4, the J call TRBJ1-1; weak D call: TRBD1 (5 bases). The germline CDR1 and CDR2 sequences are SGHNT and YYREEE (reference sequence). CDR3 length: 13 amino acids. V lost 2 bases, J lost 4 bases, and 9 bases lay in between. CDR3 residues: CASSFNGGTEAFF. The CDR3 DNA reads as TGTGCCAGCAGCTTCAACGGGGGCACTGAAGCTTTCTTT.

This clone was detected a few times. The J gene is TRBJ1-2, the V gene TRBV4-1; maybe TRBD1 (6 bases). From germline, CDR1 is MGHRA and CDR2 YSYEKL. The germline V and J ends were trimmed by 3 bases and 3 bases, with 8 bases remaining between them. CDR3 length: 13 amino acids. The CDR3 nucleotides read TGCGCCAGCAGCCATAACAGGGACTATGGCTACACCTTC. It yields the protein CASSHNRDYGYTF.

This chain links TRBV14 with TRBJ1-2; 12 nucleotides align to TRBD1. The ends lost 0 bases at V and 4 bases at J; junction bases unmatched: 6. Germline CDR1 SGHDN, CDR2 FVKESK. The CDR3 sequence is 17 residues long. CDR3 loop: CASSQDTRDRGLYGYTF. The CDR3 nucleotides read TGTGCCAGCAGCCAAGATACGCGGGACAGGGGGCTCTATGGCTACACCTTC.

The genes are TRBV6-5 and TRBJ1-1; TRBD1 aligns across 8 bases. Unmatched junction bases numbered 9, after V lost 7 bases and J lost 11 bases. Germline V gene sequence: CDR1 MNHEY, CDR2 SVGAGI. This CDR3 region has 12 residues. The CDR3 coding sequence is TGTGCCAGCACCACAGACAGGGGAGATGCTTTCTTT. Translation gives CASTTDRGDAFF.

This clone was seen only once. V usage is TRBV6-5 and J usage is TRBJ1-1, with D unresolved. The germline V and J ends were trimmed by 5 bases and 0 bases, with 13 bases remaining between them. The germline gives CDR1 MNHEY, CDR2 SVGAGI. This CDR3 contains 15 residues. Here the CDR3 reads CASSPGLSMNTEAFF. The CDR3, as DNA: TGTGCCAGCAGTCCCGGACTGAGCATGAACACTGAAGCTTTCTTT.

CDR3 DNA sequence: TGTGCCAGCAGTTTTTCGGGACAGGGCGCTTATGGCTACACCTTC. It codes for CASSFSGQGAYGYTF. The chain joins TRBV27 to TRBJ1-2; TRBD1 agrees at 9 bases. This CDR3 is built from 15 residues. V lost 3 bases, J lost 5 bases, and 7 bases stayed unmatched. CDR1 is MNHEY and CDR2 is SMNVEV in the germline V gene (reference sequence).

This sequence joins TRBV4-3 and TRBJ1-3, with TRBD1 matching over 10 bases. CDR3 size: 16 residues. The V gene end was trimmed by 2 bases and the J gene end by 6 bases; junction bases not matched to a gene: 7. Looked up from germline, CDR1 is LGHNA and CDR2 is YSLEER. The CDR3 region is CASSQNPTGGENTIYF. In DNA form, the CDR3 reads TGCGCCAGCAGCCAAAATCCGACAGGGGGCGAAAACACCATATATTTT.

This clone has just one count. V and J are TRBV9 and TRBJ1-4; D may be TRBD1 (6 bases). The CDR3 is 14 amino acids. Germline CDR1 is SGDLS and CDR2 is YYNGEE. V lost 2 bases to trimming and J lost 6 bases, with 11 bases between them. CDR3 loop: CASSVWGADEKLFF. CDR3 bases: TGTGCCAGCAGCGTCTGGGGGGCGGATGAAAAACTGTTTTTT.

Here the CDR3 DNA reads TGTGCCAGCAGCTCCTCTTGGGGGAATGAGCAGTTCTTC. It translates to CASSSSWGNEQFF. V is TRBV7-8 and J is TRBJ2-1; D tentatively reads TRBD1 or TRBD2 (5 bases each). The V and J ends lost 4 bases and 7 bases respectively, with 11 bases between them. This CDR3 is 13 amino acids long. Germline V gene lookup returns CDR1 SGHVS and CDR2 FQNEAQ.

This clone was seen just once. The J gene is TRBJ2-3, the V gene TRBV7-2; the D is unclear. This CDR3 spans 12 amino acids. V lost 4 bases to trimming and J lost 0 bases, with 2 bases between them. Germline V lookup: CDR1 SGHTA, CDR2 FQGNSA. The CDR3 nucleotides are TGTGCCAGCAGCTCAAGCACAGATACGCAGTATTTT. Amino acid sequence: CASSSSTDTQYF.

The V gene is TRBV7-6, the J gene TRBJ1-5; D not certain. V gave up 1 base and J gave up 0 bases, with 7 bases separating them. Germline assignment: CDR1 SGHVS and CDR2 FNYEAQ. This CDR3 contains 15 residues. In DNA, the CDR3 is TGTGCCAGCAGCTTAGAGAGTTTTAGCAATCAGCCCCAGCATTTT. Its protein is CASSLESFSNQPQHF. Based on the CDR3 plus reference TRBV7-6 and TRBJ1-5, the full variable domain is GAGVSQSPRYKVTKRGQDVALRCDPISGHVSLYWYRQALGQGPEFLTYFNYEAQQDKSGLPNDRFSAERPEGSISTLTIQRTEQRDSAMYRCASSLESFSNQPQHFGDGTRLSIL.

This chain links TRBV27 with TRBJ1-2; a weak D match, TRBD1 (6 bases). Looked up from germline, CDR1 is MNHEY and CDR2 is SMNVEV (reference sequence). This CDR3 is built from 14 residues. V was cut by 6 bases and J by 0 bases, with 11 bases left in between. CDR3 coding DNA: TGTGCCAGCAGGACACAGGGAACTAACTATGGCTACACCTTC. As protein: CASRTQGTNYGYTF.

CDR3 residues: CASSDREGRVGNTEAFF. The CDR3 region has the DNA TGCGCCAGCAGTGATCGAGAAGGCAGGGTAGGGAATACTGAAGCTTTCTTT. The chain recombines TRBV10-1 with TRBJ1-1, with a tentative D call TRBD1 (5 bases). Germline V gives CDR1 WNHNN, CDR2 SYGVQD (reference sequence). CDR3 length equals 17 residues. V lost 3 bases to trimming and J lost 5 bases, with 22 bases between them.

The rearrangement links TRBV5-6 to TRBJ2-6; 9 positions match TRBD1. This CDR3 region has 16 residues. Germline lookup yields CDR1 SGHDT and CDR2 YYEEEE. The trim removed 4 bases at V and 3 bases at J, leaving 5 bases unmatched. CDR3 DNA sequence: TGTGCCAGCAGCGCACAGGGGGCGTTTGGGGCCAACGTCCTGACTTTC. It encodes CASSAQGAFGANVLTF.

Concerning this clone: A far bigger clonotype differs at one base, so this is likely a read error. The chain uses TRBV10-3 and TRBJ2-2; TRBD2 matches at 13 bases. Germline lookup yields CDR1 ENHRY and CDR2 SYGVKD. The CDR3 totals 17 residues. The CDR3 sequence: CAISSGTSGTNTRELFF. The CDR3 coding sequence is TGTGCCATCAGTAGTGGGACTAGCGGGACGAACACCAGGGAGCTGTTTTTT.

The rearrangement links TRBV5-1 to TRBJ2-7; maybe TRBD1 (5 bases). The length of the CDR3 is 16 residues. The germline CDR1 and CDR2 sequences are SGHRS and YFSETQ. V gave up 0 bases and J gave up 2 bases, with 15 bases separating them. This chain's CDR3 is CASSLEWSLGAYEQYF. The CDR3 DNA sequence: TGCGCCAGCAGCTTGGAGTGGAGTTTAGGGGCCTACGAGCAGTACTTC.